The 18 T cell receptor beta chains in this list originate from one sample, sequenced in a study of blood T cell repertoires in COVID-19 (dated by TCRdb to about 2020). Libraries were constructed by the immunoSEQ multiplex PCR assay. TCRdb limited this immuneACCESS table to in-frame rearrangements with V and J called. A share of clones is missing; checked studies link under half to unresolved V genes, and the rest is unexplained. For this sample there are some 270,000 clones; around 93% appear just once. The ten largest account for roughly 2.8% of the sample. The sample consisted of PBMCs or T cells enriched from blood (not recorded which). The receptor source for this set is a man aged 35-49 years who had been exposed to COVID-19.

This clone was counted only a few times. V usage is TRBV5-6 and J usage is TRBJ2-1; 7 bases align to TRBD1. Trimming took 4 bases from V and 0 from J; bases not matched to a gene: 4. The CDR3 totals 15 residues. CDR1 and CDR2 from the germline V gene are SGHDT and YYEEEE. The CDR3 DNA reads as TGTGCCAGCAGCCGGGACAGAAGCTCCTACAATGAGCAGTTCTTC. Translation: CASSRDRSSYNEQFF.

This rearrangement joins TRBV10-3 to TRBJ2-1; 9 bases match TRBD2. This CDR3 comprises 17 residues. The junction had 5 bases not matched to a gene; V was cut back by 0 bases and J by 2 bases. Germline V lookup: CDR1 ENHRY, CDR2 SYGVKD. The CDR3 loop reads CAISESGREGPYNEQFF. DNA for the CDR3: TGTGCCATCAGTGAGTCTGGGCGGGAGGGCCCCTACAATGAGCAGTTCTTC.

The chain recombines TRBV30 with TRBJ2-3; D is ambiguous. V was cut by 0 bases and J by 4 bases, with 8 bases left in between. The CDR3 length is 13 residues. Germline CDR1 GTSNPN, CDR2 SVGIG (reference sequence). The CDR3 DNA is TGTGCCTGGAGTGTCGGTAGTTCAGATACGCAGTATTTT. Encoded protein: CAWSVGSSDTQYF.

The rearrangement links TRBV14 to TRBJ1-5; D perhaps matches TRBD1 (5 bases). CDR1 is SGHDN and CDR2 is FVKESK in the germline V gene. CDR3 length: 14 residues. V lost 2 bases to trimming and J lost 2 bases, with 7 bases between them. CDR3 nucleotides: TGTGCCAGCAGCCAAAAGGGGCGCAATCAGCCCCAGCATTTT. This encodes CASSQKGRNQPQHF.

The rearrangement uses TRBV3-1 (or the pseudogene TRBV3-2) and TRBJ1-1; weak D call: TRBD1 (5 bases). V was shortened by 6 bases and J by 4 bases, with 9 bases between the two germline ends. Per germline, CDR1 LGHDT and CDR2 YNNKEL (reference sequence). This CDR3 spans 12 amino acids. CDR3 in DNA: TGTGCCAGCAGACAGGTGGGCACTGAAGCTTTCTTT. Encoded protein: CASRQVGTEAFF.

This chain joins TRBV30 and TRBJ2-3; 11 bases are shared with TRBD2. In germline, CDR1 is GTSNPN, CDR2 SVGIG (reference sequence). Trimming at V came to 0 bases and at J to 4 bases, leaving 3 bases not matched to a gene. The CDR3 is made up of 15 amino acids. DNA of the CDR3: TGTGCCTGGAGTGTTAGCGGGAGGGCCCCAGATACGCAGTATTTT. It specifies CAWSVSGRAPDTQYF.

This chain uses TRBV19 with TRBJ1-1; D ambiguous. The CDR3 has 13 residues. V lost 3 bases and J lost 1, with 6 bases in between. Germline CDR1 is LNHDA and CDR2 is SQIVND (reference sequence). CDR3 DNA: TGTGCCAGTAGTATTTCAGAGAACACTGAAGCTTTCTTT. It codes for CASSISENTEAFF.

The chain combines TRBV28 with TRBJ2-7; TRBD2 matches 12 bases. Germline values: CDR1 MDHEN, CDR2 SYDVKM. This CDR3 is 16 amino acids long. V dropped 4 bases and J dropped 2; count of bases not matched to a gene: 6. CDR3 nucleotide sequence: TGTGCCAGCAGTTCGGGACTAGCGGGCACGACCTACGAGCAGTACTTC. It yields the protein CASSSGLAGTTYEQYF. Filled out from reference TRBV28 and TRBJ2-7, the complete variable domain reads DVKVTQSSRYLVKRTGEKVFLECVQDMDHENMFWYRQDPGLGLRLIYFSYDVKMKEKGDIPEGYSVSREKKERFSLILESASTNQTSMYLCASSSGLAGTTYEQYFGPGTRLTVT.

This sequence joins TRBV7-6 and TRBJ2-7, with 8 bases matching TRBD1. The CDR3 sequence is 16 residues long. Germline CDR1 is SGHVS and CDR2 is FNYEAQ. J lost 7 bases, V lost 5 bases, and 16 bases had no gene match. CDR3 nucleotides: TGTGCCAGCAGCCCTGGACAGGGATTAGGGCCTAAGGAGCAGTACTTC. It encodes CASSPGQGLGPKEQYF.

This rearrangement joins TRBV6-5 to TRBJ2-3, with TRBD2 as a possible D gene (5 bases). Trimming left V 2 bases short and J 6 bases short, with 12 bases between. This CDR3 region has 14 residues. Germline CDR1 reads MNHEY; CDR2 reads SVGAGI. DNA of the CDR3: TGTGCCAGCAGTTACCGTCGGGGTCCGGATACGCAGTATTTT. Residues: CASSYRRGPDTQYF.

The genes are TRBV29-1 and TRBJ2-7, with 7 bases identical to TRBD2. Germline CDR1 reads SQVTM; CDR2 reads ANQGSEA. This CDR3 has 12 residues. Unmatched junction bases numbered 3, after V lost 3 bases and J lost 4 bases. CDR3 region: CSVEGGGYEQYF. In nucleotides, the CDR3 is TGCAGCGTTGAGGGGGGAGGGTACGAGCAGTACTTC.

The chain's CDR3 is CASSGINRGSEAFF. The CDR3 DNA reads as TGTGCCAGCAGCGGGATAAACAGGGGGTCTGAAGCTTTCTTT. The chain links TRBV13 to TRBJ1-1; 8 nucleotides align to TRBD1. Germline lookup yields CDR1 PRHDT and CDR2 FYEKMQ (reference sequence). After removal of 5 bases from V and 6 bases from J, the junction contained 8 bases not matched to a gene. The CDR3 runs 14 residues.

V gene TRBV24-1 combines with J gene TRBJ2-2, with a weak D call TRBD1 (5 bases). CDR3 length: 12 residues. In germline, CDR1 is KGHDR, CDR2 SFDVKD. With 11 bases removed from V and 6 bases from J, the gap between germline ends came to 12 bases. The CDR3 DNA sequence: TGTGCCAACAGGCCGCTAGCCGGGGAGCTGTTTTTT. Protein product: CANRPLAGELFF.

V is TRBV10-2 and J is TRBJ2-7, with D tentatively TRBD2 (5 bases). Germline values: CDR1 WSHSY, CDR2 SAAADI. The length of the CDR3 is 15 residues. Trimming removed 3 bases from V and 0 bases from J, with 12 bases in between. The CDR3 loop is CASSETRGPSYEQYF. The DNA for the CDR3 is TGCGCCAGCAGTGAAACTAGAGGGCCCTCCTACGAGCAGTACTTC.

The V and J genes are TRBV6-5 and TRBJ1-1, with no clear D. The length of the CDR3 is 14 residues. CDR1 is MNHEY, CDR2 SVGAGI, per germline. The V and J ends lost 5 bases and 1 base respectively, with 11 bases between them. As DNA, the CDR3 is TGTGCCAGCAGTCCTCTGTTCCGGAACACTGAAGCTTTCTTT. Translating gives CASSPLFRNTEAFF.

The rearrangement joins TRBV2 to TRBJ2-5; 9 bases fit TRBD2. The CDR3 sequence is 15 residues long. Per germline, CDR1 SNHLY and CDR2 FYNNEI. Unmatched junction bases numbered 7, after V lost 6 bases and J lost 2 bases. The CDR3 nucleotides are TGTGCCAGCAGAACGGGACTAGCCCTACAAGAGACCCAGTACTTC. This codes for CASRTGLALQETQYF.

The chain recombines TRBV28 with TRBJ1-1; D may be TRBD1 (6 bases). Germline lookup yields CDR1 MDHEN and CDR2 SYDVKM. This CDR3 spans 13 amino acids. Trimming left V 8 bases short and J 3 bases short, with 13 bases between. CDR3 sequence reads: CASLRAGDTEAFF. The CDR3 coding sequence is TGTGCCAGCCTCCGGGCAGGGGACACTGAAGCTTTCTTT.

CDR3 loop: CASSASGTLHEQYF. The CDR3 bases are TGTGCCAGCAGCGCCTCCGGGACACTACACGAGCAGTACTTC. V gene TRBV5-6 combines with J gene TRBJ2-7, with D possibly being TRBD1 (6 bases). CDR3 length: 14 amino acids. Trimming cost V 4 bases and J 5 bases, with 16 bases left between them. The germline CDR1 and CDR2 sequences are SGHDT and YYEEEE.